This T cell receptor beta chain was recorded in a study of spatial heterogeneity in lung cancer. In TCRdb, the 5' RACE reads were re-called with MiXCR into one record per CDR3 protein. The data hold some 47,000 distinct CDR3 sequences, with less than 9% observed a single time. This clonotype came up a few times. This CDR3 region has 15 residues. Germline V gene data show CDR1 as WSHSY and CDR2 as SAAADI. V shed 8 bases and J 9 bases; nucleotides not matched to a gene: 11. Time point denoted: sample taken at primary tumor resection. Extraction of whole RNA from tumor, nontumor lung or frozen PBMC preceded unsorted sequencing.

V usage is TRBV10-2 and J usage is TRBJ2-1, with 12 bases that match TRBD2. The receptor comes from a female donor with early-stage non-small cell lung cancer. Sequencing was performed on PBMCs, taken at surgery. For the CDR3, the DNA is TGCGCCAGCGACTCACGTCTAGCGGGGGGGCGTGAGCAGTTCTTC. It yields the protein CASDSRLAGGREQFF.